The next 8 T cell receptor beta chains were all read from a single sample in a study of CD8+CD57+ T cells in acquired aplastic anemia. Patients who underwent sequencing had shown CD8+CD57+ cell expansion by flow cytometry. The template for TCR beta VDJ and CDR3 sequence profiling was genomic DNA. TCRdb re-derived calls from the reads in MiXCR, one entry per CDR3 protein. The profile covers about 160,000 distinct CDR3 sequences, with 40% to 55% appearing a single time and about 2.6% taken by the ten largest. The sample was sorted CD4+, CD8+, or CD8+CD57+ T cells (not recorded which) from PBMCs. Receptors were obtained from a human donor with aplastic anemia.

V gene TRBV10-1 combines with J gene TRBJ2-1; perhaps TRBD2 as D (5 bases). The CDR3 runs 14 residues. Deletions cut 6 bases from V and 6 bases from J, with 15 bases between. The germline gives CDR1 WNHNN, CDR2 SYGVQD (reference sequence). The CDR3 loop is CASSRGSNSNEQFF. Written as DNA, the CDR3 is TGCGCCAGCAGCAGAGGGAGCAATTCCAATGAGCAGTTCTTC.

Ten or more counts support this clonotype. The V gene is TRBV12-3 or TRBV12-4, the J gene TRBJ2-3; D is undetermined. Trimming shortened V by 4 bases and J by 5 bases, and 7 bases separated the two germline ends. The CDR3 loop spans 12 amino acids. As DNA, the CDR3 is TGTGCCAGCAGTTCCCTGGGAGATACGCAGTATTTT. Its translation is CASSSLGDTQYF.

In this sample, this clonotype turned up many times. The CDR3 sequence is CASSVRGGSTYEQYF. DNA of the CDR3: TGTGCCAGCAGCGTCCGGGGGGGGAGTACCTACGAGCAGTACTTC. J is TRBJ2-7 and V is TRBV9; 8 bases map to TRBD2. CDR1 is SGDLS, CDR2 YYNGEE, per germline. This CDR3 is built from 15 residues. The V gene end was trimmed by 2 bases and the J gene end by 2 bases; junction bases not matched to a gene: 6.

In this sample, this clonotype turned up once. This sequence joins TRBV10-3 and TRBJ1-1; no clear D gene. Looked up from germline, CDR1 is ENHRY and CDR2 is SYGVKD. With 8 bases removed from V and 0 bases from J, the gap between germline ends came to 13 bases. The CDR3 extends over 14 amino acids. CDR3 amino acids: CAISIGEMNTEAFF. The CDR3 DNA reads as TGTGCCATCTCGATCGGGGAAATGAACACTGAAGCTTTCTTT.

The table lists this clonotype with many counts. This chain uses TRBV19 with TRBJ1-1, with D possibly matching TRBD1 (6 bases). V lost 3 bases and J lost 4, with 12 bases in between. This CDR3 is 14 amino acids long. Germline loops: CDR1 LNHDA, CDR2 SQIVND (reference sequence). The CDR3 nucleotides are TGTGCCAGTAGTATCGGGGGGCTGGGCACTGAAGCTTTCTTT. Translation gives CASSIGGLGTEAFF.

Notes on this clonotype: One end of the junction is discordant with germline, which a read error may explain. The genes are TRBV24-1 and TRBJ1-2; D not certain. The CDR3 is made up of 12 amino acids. CDR1 and CDR2 (germline): KGHDR, SFDVKD. The CDR3 coding sequence is TGTGCCACCAGTGAAAGTGCTTATGACTACACCTTC. The encoded protein is CATSESAYDYTF.

This clonotype was seen ten or more times. The V call is TRBV5-6, the J call TRBJ2-7, with 7 bases fitting TRBD1. The CDR3 is 15 residues long. With 4 bases clipped from V and 3 bases from J, the junction kept 10 bases outside the gene matches. Germline CDR1 is SGHDT and CDR2 is YYEEEE. The CDR3 DNA sequence: TGTGCCAGCAGCACGCGACAGGGTGAATTCTACGAGCAGTACTTC. Its protein product is CASSTRQGEFYEQYF.

In its sample, this clonotype was seen a few times. The rearrangement links TRBV28 to TRBJ2-7; no reliable D call. V was pared by 5 bases and J by 3 bases, with 11 bases between. The germline V gene has CDR1 MDHEN and CDR2 SYDVKM. There are 13 residues in the CDR3. The CDR3 reads CASSSDTSYEQYF. The CDR3 nucleotides read TGTGCCAGCAGTAGCGACACAAGCTACGAGCAGTACTTC.